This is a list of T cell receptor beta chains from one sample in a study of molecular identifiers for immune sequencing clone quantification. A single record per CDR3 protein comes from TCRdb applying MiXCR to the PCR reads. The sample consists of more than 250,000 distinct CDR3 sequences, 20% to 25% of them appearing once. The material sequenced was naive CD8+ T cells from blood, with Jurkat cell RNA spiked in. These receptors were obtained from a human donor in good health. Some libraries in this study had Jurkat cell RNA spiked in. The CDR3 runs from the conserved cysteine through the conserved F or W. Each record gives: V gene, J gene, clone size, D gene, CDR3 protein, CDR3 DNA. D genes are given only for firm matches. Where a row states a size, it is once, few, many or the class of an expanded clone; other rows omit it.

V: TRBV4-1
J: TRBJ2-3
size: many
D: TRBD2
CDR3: CASGLLLADGDTDTQYF
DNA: TGCGCCAGCGGGCTCCTACTAGCGGACGGTGACACAGATACGCAGTATTTT

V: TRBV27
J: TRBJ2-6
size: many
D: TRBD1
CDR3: CASSWTGGAGANVLTF
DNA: TGTGCCAGCAGTTGGACAGGGGGAGCTGGGGCCAACGTCCTGACTTTC

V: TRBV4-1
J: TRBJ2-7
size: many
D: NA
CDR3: CASSQAPQVHEQYF
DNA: TGCGCCAGCAGCCAAGCCCCTCAGGTCCACGAGCAGTACTTC

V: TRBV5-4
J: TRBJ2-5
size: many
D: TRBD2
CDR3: CASRISGSQETQYF
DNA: TGTGCCAGCAGAATAAGCGGGAGCCAAGAGACCCAGTACTTC

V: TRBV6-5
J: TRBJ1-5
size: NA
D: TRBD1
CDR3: CASPGELAIGQAGKGGNQPQHF
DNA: TGTGCCAGCCCCGGTGAGTTGGCCATCGGACAGGCGGGCAAAGGGGGCAATCAGCCCCAGCATTTT

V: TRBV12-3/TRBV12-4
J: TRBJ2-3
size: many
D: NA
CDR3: CASSSSRDTQYF
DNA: TGTGCCAGCAGTTCGTCGAGGGATACGCAGTATTTT

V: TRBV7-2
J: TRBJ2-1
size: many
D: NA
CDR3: CASSFLAYEQFF
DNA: TGTGCCAGCAGCTTCTTGGCCTATGAGCAGTTCTTC

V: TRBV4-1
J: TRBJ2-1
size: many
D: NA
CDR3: CASSRENNNEQFF
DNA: TGCGCCAGCAGCCGCGAGAATAACAATGAGCAGTTCTTC

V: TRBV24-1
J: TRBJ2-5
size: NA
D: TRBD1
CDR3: CATSDPGTEETQYF
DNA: TGTGCCACCAGTGACCCTGGGACAGAAGAGACCCAGTACTTC

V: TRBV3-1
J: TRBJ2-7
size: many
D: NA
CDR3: CASSSNPGGVSYEQYF
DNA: TGTGCCAGCAGCTCAAACCCGGGGGGCGTCTCCTACGAGCAGTACTTC

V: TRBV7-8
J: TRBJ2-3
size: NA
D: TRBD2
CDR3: CASSLVGGSDTQYF
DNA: TGTGCCAGCAGCTTAGTCGGGGGGTCAGATACGCAGTATTTT

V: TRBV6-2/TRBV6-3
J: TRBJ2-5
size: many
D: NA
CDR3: CASSYDTVNRETQYF
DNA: TGTGCCAGCAGTTACGACACAGTTAACCGTGAGACCCAGTACTTC